Here is one T cell receptor beta chain with its context. The data stem from a study of blood T cell repertoires in COVID-19. For the study at large: Acute and convalescent COVID-19 samples came from the United States, Italy and Spain. PBMCs, B-cell-depleted T cells, or T cells were the source of the cDNA or gDNA that made up the material.

V shed 3 bases and J shed 4 bases, with 10 bases lying between them. In germline, CDR1 is LGHDT, CDR2 YNNKEL (reference sequence). This CDR3 comprises 13 residues. In the authors' workflow: It was from reference gene primer amplification that nucleated cell counts were estimated. Some clones are missing from TCRdb's copy, which holds only in-frame ones; the method was immunoSEQ multiplex PCR. V and J calls and clone size are as listed in that table; D and trimming were resolved from the DNA. Seen here are 280,000 or so clones, 70% to 90% observed once, and the top ten hold 9% to 9.5%. The gene calls are TRBV3-1 (or the pseudogene TRBV3-2) and TRBJ2-7; TRBD1 might be the D (6 bases). Material for sequencing was peripheral blood. The source is a man younger than 30 with active or convalescent COVID-19. This CDR3 reads CASSHHTGYEQYF. CDR3 DNA: TGTGCCAGCAGCCACCACACAGGGTACGAGCAGTACTTC.